Following are 21 T cell receptor beta chains from one sample sequenced in a study of blood T cell repertoires in COVID-19. Clones were sequenced by immunoSEQ multiplex PCR, and TCRdb holds only the in-frame ones, with some missing. The sample lists approximately 200,000 clones, roughly 80% seen once, with roughly 12% in the top ten. Input material: PBMCs or T cells enriched from blood (not recorded which). The origin of the receptors is a man aged 35 to 55 who had recovered from COVID-19.

This chain connects TRBV19 to TRBJ2-2; 8 positions agree with TRBD1. Germline V lookup: CDR1 LNHDA, CDR2 SQIVND (reference sequence). CDR3 length equals 14 residues. Trimming removed 5 bases from V and 6 bases from J; junction bases left unmatched: 5. Here the CDR3 reads CASSPKDRAGELFF. The CDR3 nucleotides are TGTGCCAGTAGTCCCAAGGACAGGGCCGGGGAGCTGTTTTTT.

This clone was counted once. V and J are TRBV4-3 and TRBJ1-2, with D perhaps matching TRBD1 (5 bases). Trimming removed 1 base at V and 0 bases at J, with 12 bases between. The CDR3 consists of 16 residues. CDR1 is LGHNA and CDR2 is YSLEER in the germline V gene. The CDR3 loop reads CASSQVGQLTNYGYTF. CDR3 nucleotide sequence: TGCGCCAGCAGCCAAGTCGGACAACTGACTAACTATGGCTACACCTTC.

The rearrangement joins TRBV3-1 (or the pseudogene TRBV3-2) to TRBJ1-1; TRBD1 aligns across 7 bases. Germline V gives CDR1 LGHDT, CDR2 YNNKEL (reference sequence). The CDR3 spans 14 residues. The V gene end was trimmed by 3 bases and the J gene end by 6 bases; junction bases not matched to a gene: 7. In DNA, the CDR3 is TGTGCCAGCAGCCAGTTTGGACAGGCAGCTGAAGCTTTCTTT. This translates into CASSQFGQAAEAFF.

This chain links TRBV7-3 with TRBJ1-6; 7 bases agree with TRBD1. Trimming took 5 bases from V and 10 from J; bases not matched to a gene: 8. The CDR3 loop spans 14 amino acids. Germline V CDR1 and CDR2: SGHTA, FQGTGA. The CDR3 reads CASSQQGKASPLHF. The CDR3 bases are TGTGCCAGCAGCCAACAGGGGAAAGCATCACCCCTCCACTTT. The entire variable domain, with the rest obtained from reference TRBV7-3 and TRBJ1-6, is as follows: GAGVSQTPSNKVTEKGKYVELRCDPISGHTALYWYRQSLGQGPEFLIYFQGTGAADDSGLPNDRFFAVRPEGSVSTLKIQRTERGDSAVYLCASSQQGKASPLHFGNGTRLTVT.

This clone has only one observation. V and J are TRBV7-8 and TRBJ1-2; possible D gene TRBD1, 6 bases. Trimming left V 4 bases short and J 3 bases short, with 18 bases between. The germline CDR1 and CDR2 sequences are SGHVS and FQNEAQ. The CDR3 loop spans 16 amino acids. CDR3 nucleotides: TGTGCCAGCAGCTCCCGTGGGGGGGCTTGGGACTATGGCTACACCTTC. Amino acids: CASSSRGGAWDYGYTF.

V is TRBV5-4 and J is TRBJ2-1; D is possibly TRBD2 (6 bases). This CDR3 has 15 residues. The V gene's germline CDR1 is SGHNT and CDR2 YYREEE (reference sequence). Deletions cut 0 bases from V and 8 bases from J, with 15 bases between. CDR3 coding DNA: TGTGCCAGCAGCTTGGGGCTTAGCGGAAGGGATGAGCAGTTCTTC. Its translation is CASSLGLSGRDEQFF. The variable domain in full, with the rest retrieved from reference TRBV5-4 and TRBJ2-1, is ETGVTQSPTHLIKTRGQQVTLRCSSQSGHNTVSWYQQALGQGPQFIFQYYREEENGRGNFPPRFSGLQFPNYSSELNVNALELDDSALYLCASSLGLSGRDEQFFGPGTRLTVL.

The chain joins TRBV6-2 or TRBV6-3 to TRBJ2-1; the D is unclear. Deletions cut 2 bases from V and 2 bases from J, with 10 bases between. Germline loops: CDR1 MNHEY, CDR2 SVGEGT. CDR3 length equals 15 residues. The CDR3, as DNA: TGTGCCAGCAGTTACGTTTCGTGGCCCTACAATGAGCAGTTCTTC. Its translation: CASSYVSWPYNEQFF.

This clone was seen just once. This sequence joins TRBV2 and TRBJ1-1; a possible D gene is TRBD1 (5 bases). The CDR3 sequence is 13 residues long. V was clipped by 7 bases and J by 4 bases, with 13 bases between them. The germline V gene has CDR1 SNHLY and CDR2 FYNNEI. CDR3 loop: CASIAGYGTEAFF. The CDR3 region has the DNA TGTGCCAGCATTGCAGGGTACGGCACTGAAGCTTTCTTT.

CDR3 loop: CATSPQLAATGELFF. The CDR3 coding sequence is TGTGCCACCAGTCCACAACTAGCGGCCACCGGGGAGCTGTTTTTT. J is TRBJ2-2 and V is TRBV24-1; 8 positions agree with TRBD2. With V trimmed by 6 bases and J by 4 bases, 6 bases remained unmatched. The CDR3 length is 15 residues. Per germline, CDR1 KGHDR and CDR2 SFDVKD.

This chain connects TRBV10-3 to TRBJ2-3; no clear D gene. Germline assignment: CDR1 ENHRY and CDR2 SYGVKD. Deletions cut 5 bases from V and 0 bases from J, with 12 bases between. The CDR3 consists of 15 residues. CDR3 loop: CAISPFERSTDTQYF. The DNA of the CDR3 is TGTGCCATCAGTCCCTTCGAGAGGAGCACAGATACGCAGTATTTT.

The DNA for the CDR3 is TGTGCCAGTAGTCTCGCGACAGGGACGGACTATGGCTACACCTTC. It yields the protein CASSLATGTDYGYTF. V usage is TRBV19 and J usage is TRBJ1-2; TRBD1 matches 7 bases. Germline V gene sequence: CDR1 LNHDA, CDR2 SQIVND (reference sequence). V was clipped by 5 bases and J by 3 bases; unmatched bases: 9. This CDR3 has 15 residues.

This clone was detected a few times. The chain employs TRBV7-2 and TRBJ2-1, with 12 bases identical to TRBD2. This CDR3 is built from 15 residues. Unmatched junction bases numbered 4, after V lost 2 bases and J lost 8 bases. Germline loops: CDR1 SGHTA, CDR2 FQGNSA. This CDR3 reads CASSLRLAGADEQFF. The CDR3 DNA reads as TGTGCCAGCAGCTTAAGACTAGCGGGAGCAGATGAGCAGTTCTTC.

This chain links TRBV24-1 with TRBJ1-5; D unresolved. V gave up 3 bases and J gave up 4 bases, with 6 bases separating them. Looked up from germline, CDR1 is KGHDR and CDR2 is SFDVKD. The CDR3 extends over 13 amino acids. In DNA, the CDR3 is TGTGCCACCAGTGATGGTAGAAATCAGCCCCAGCATTTT. It translates to CATSDGRNQPQHF.

This chain uses TRBV2 with TRBJ2-3; 11 bases line up with TRBD1. Germline V gene data show CDR1 as SNHLY and CDR2 as FYNNEI. This CDR3 is built from 15 residues. After removal of 6 bases from V and 4 bases from J, the junction contained 6 bases not matched to a gene. CDR3 amino acids: CASRRTGGLSDTQYF. The CDR3 DNA follows: TGTGCCAGCAGGAGGACAGGGGGCCTCTCAGATACGCAGTATTTT.

This clone came up a few times. The CDR3 sequence: CASSLDRGGNTEAFF. The CDR3 DNA follows: TGTGCCAGCAGCTTAGACAGGGGGGGCAACACTGAAGCTTTCTTT. The rearrangement links TRBV5-8 to TRBJ1-1, with 9 bases matching TRBD1. This CDR3 has 15 residues. J gave up 2 bases and V 2 bases, and 4 bases lay outside the gene matches. Per germline, CDR1 SGHTS and CDR2 YDEGEE.

The chain joins TRBV6-5 to TRBJ1-1; 8 nucleotides align to TRBD1. Losses at the gene ends were 6 bases for V and 6 bases for J; bases not matched to a gene: 0. CDR1 is MNHEY and CDR2 is SVGAGI in the germline V gene. The CDR3 loop spans 11 amino acids. The CDR3 nucleotides are TGTGCCAGCAGCAGGGGGCCTGAAGCTTTCTTT. Its protein is CASSRGPEAFF.

The chain combines TRBV4-1 with TRBJ1-1, with D possibly matching TRBD1 (5 bases). Trimming stripped 4 bases from V and 1 base from J, with 10 bases between. CDR3 size: 14 residues. Germline CDR1 MGHRA, CDR2 YSYEKL. CDR3 nucleotides: TGCGCCAGCAGCCGAGATGGACAGAACACTGAAGCTTTCTTT. It yields the protein CASSRDGQNTEAFF.

V is TRBV12-3 or TRBV12-4 and J is TRBJ1-2; D not certain. The CDR3 loop spans 11 amino acids. Trimming removed 3 bases at V and 7 bases at J, with 6 bases between. The CDR3 DNA is TGTGCCAGCAGTTTCCGAGGTGGCTACACCTTC. Amino acid sequence: CASSFRGGYTF.

The CDR3 coding sequence is TGTGCCAGCAGCCAAGATCCGACAGGGGCCACACTAAACTATGGCTACACCTTC. Protein product: CASSQDPTGATLNYGYTF. The genes are TRBV3-1 (or the pseudogene TRBV3-2) and TRBJ1-2; the match to TRBD1 covers 8 bases. Germline CDR1 is LGHDT and CDR2 is YNNKEL (reference sequence). The CDR3 is made up of 18 amino acids. The junction had 11 bases not matched to a gene; V was cut back by 0 bases and J by 2 bases.

The genes are TRBV27 and TRBJ1-6; a possible D gene is TRBD1 (5 bases). The CDR3 is 12 amino acids. With 1 base removed from V and 13 bases from J, the gap between germline ends came to 8 bases. Germline lookup yields CDR1 MNHEY and CDR2 SMNVEV (reference sequence). CDR3 sequence reads: CASSLLRGPLHF. CDR3 in DNA: TGTGCCAGCAGTTTATTACGGGGGCCCCTCCACTTT.

This chain links TRBV2 with TRBJ1-6; the match to TRBD1 covers 7 bases. The length of the CDR3 is 15 residues. CDR1 and CDR2 from the germline V gene are SNHLY and FYNNEI. Trimming cost V 8 bases and J 1 base; bases outside gene matches: 5. The chain's CDR3 is CASAAGGSYNSPLHF. The CDR3 nucleotides read TGTGCCAGCGCGGCAGGGGGATCCTATAATTCACCCCTCCACTTT.